The 3 T cell receptor beta chains presented below share a single source sample, sequenced in a study of shared clonotypes between healthy human individuals. Data came from immunoSEQ multiplex PCR; TCRdb stores just in-frame clones and leaves some out. The sample includes roughly 490,000 clones, less than 80% seen only once; the top ten take under 15%. Source material: PBMCs. These receptors all stem from a woman between 40 and 55 years old in good health. Some clones in this sample may be carry-over from other donors' samples.

The chain joins TRBV4-1 to TRBJ2-7; a possible D gene is TRBD1 (5 bases). Germline CDR1 and CDR2: MGHRA and YSYEKL. Trimming cost V 4 bases and J 3 bases, with 19 bases left between them. CDR3 size: 16 residues. CDR3 region: CASSRLPYRIYYEQYF. As DNA, the CDR3 is TGCGCCAGCAGCCGACTGCCCTACAGGATATACTACGAGCAGTACTTC.

This clone has just one count. V is TRBV5-5 and J is TRBJ2-6; TRBD2 agrees at 14 bases. The V gene end was trimmed by 6 bases and the J gene end by 4 bases; junction bases not matched to a gene: 9. Germline CDR1 SGHKS, CDR2 YYEKEE (reference sequence). This CDR3 is 18 amino acids long. DNA for the CDR3: TGTGCCAGCACCAACTCGGGACTAGCGGGAGTCGGGGCCAACGTCCTGACTTTC. Translated: CASTNSGLAGVGANVLTF.

Points on this clone: One base away lies a much larger clone, so this may be a sequencing read error. The genes are TRBV7-9 and TRBJ2-5; TRBD2 might be the D (5 bases). CDR3 size: 14 residues. Germline V lookup: CDR1 SEHNR, CDR2 FQNEAQ (reference sequence). The CDR3 region is CAGSLAPDQETQYF. CDR3 nucleotides: TGTGCCGGCAGCTTAGCGCCCGATCAAGAGACCCAGTACTTC.